These 20 T cell receptor beta chains came from one sample sequenced in a study of T cells in pancreatic ductal adenocarcinoma. No neoadjuvant therapy was given to the selected pancreatic ductal adenocarcinoma patients before their surgery. Method: immunoSEQ multiplex PCR; TCRdb's copy keeps in-frame clones and lacks some. The sample lists over 100,000 clones, 90% to 95% occurring once. The sample consisted of PBMCs. These receptors were collected from a human donor with pancreatic ductal adenocarcinoma.

The chain employs TRBV11-2 and TRBJ2-7; D is possibly TRBD2 (6 bases). Germline CDR1 and CDR2: SGHAT and FQNNGV. Deletions cut 1 base from V and 6 bases from J, with 22 bases between. The CDR3 extends over 17 amino acids. The DNA for the CDR3 is TGTGCCAGCAGCTTAGGCCTGCACAGCGGGTTTTATGGCGAGCAGTACTTC. This sequence encodes CASSLGLHSGFYGEQYF.

This clone has only one observation. The chain couples TRBV15 to TRBJ1-2, with 7 bases that match TRBD1. V lost 1 base, J lost 4 bases, and 9 bases stayed unmatched. CDR1 and CDR2 from the germline V gene are LNHNV and YYDKDF (reference sequence). The CDR3 has 16 residues. Here the CDR3 DNA reads TGTGCCACCAGCAGAGTCAACTCCGGGACAGTCTATGGCTACACCTTC. Its translation: CATSRVNSGTVYGYTF.

The chain combines TRBV14 with TRBJ1-3, with D unresolved. Germline-derived CDR1 and CDR2 are SGHDN and FVKESK. The ends were cut back, 6 bases at V and 4 bases at J, with 16 bases in the middle. The CDR3 is 15 amino acids. Written as DNA, the CDR3 is TGTGCCAGCAGTCTTGGCCTCTCTTGGGGAAACACCATATATTTT. Protein sequence: CASSLGLSWGNTIYF.

The rearrangement links TRBV5-6 to TRBJ1-2; D might be TRBD1 (5 bases). This CDR3 has 15 residues. The germline CDR1 and CDR2 sequences are SGHDT and YYEEEE. V lost 5 bases and J lost 5, with 19 bases in between. CDR3 region: CASRPYGRGEYGYTF. The CDR3 DNA sequence: TGTGCCAGCAGGCCATATGGGAGGGGCGAATATGGCTACACCTTC.

This chain links TRBV23-1 with TRBJ1-3; no clear D gene. TRBV23-1 is an ORF, and what it does is uncertain. The CDR3 extends over 14 amino acids. The V end lost 1 base, the J end lost 3 bases, and 7 bases lay between the germline ends. CDR3 bases: TGCGCCAGCAGTCAATGGGCCTTTGGAAACACCATATATTTT. Translation gives CASSQWAFGNTIYF.

This chain joins TRBV4-1 and TRBJ2-1; 9 nucleotides match TRBD2. Trimming at V came to 0 bases and at J to 2 bases, leaving 8 bases not matched to a gene. The germline CDR1 and CDR2 sequences are MGHRA and YSYEKL. CDR3 length: 18 residues. CDR3 protein: CASSQEETSGGAYNEQFF. As DNA, the CDR3 is TGCGCCAGCAGCCAAGAAGAGACTAGCGGCGGTGCCTACAATGAGCAGTTCTTC.

This chain connects TRBV6-1 to TRBJ2-1; 8 bases line up with TRBD1. The CDR3 totals 15 residues. With V trimmed by 1 base and J by 6 bases, 5 bases remained unmatched. Per the germline V gene, CDR1 is MNHNS and CDR2 is SASEGT. CDR3 region: CASSEVTGVGNEQFF. The CDR3 bases are TGTGCCAGCAGTGAAGTGACAGGGGTGGGCAATGAGCAGTTCTTC.

The chain's CDR3 is CASRRGVQPQHF. CDR3 in DNA: TGTGCCAGCAGACGGGGGGTTCAGCCCCAGCATTTT. The J gene is TRBJ1-5, the V gene TRBV2, with D possibly matching TRBD1 (5 bases). This CDR3 is built from 12 residues. CDR1 and CDR2 (germline): SNHLY, FYNNEI. The V end was cut by 6 bases, the J end by 6 bases, with 9 bases between.

CDR3 sequence reads: CASGGTPISYEQYF. As DNA, the CDR3 is TGTGCCTCCGGAGGAACCCCGATCTCCTACGAGCAGTACTTC. The chain carries TRBV10-3 and TRBJ2-7, with D tentatively TRBD2 (5 bases). The germline V gene encodes CDR1 ENHRY and CDR2 SYGVKD. The CDR3 is made up of 14 amino acids. V shed 11 bases and J shed 0 bases, with 17 bases lying between them.

The table lists this clone with a count of one. The V call is TRBV7-2, the J call TRBJ2-3, with TRBD2 identical over 7 bases. With V trimmed by 1 base and J by 1 base, 2 bases remained unmatched. Germline V lookup: CDR1 SGHTA, CDR2 FQGNSA. The CDR3 loop spans 15 amino acids. This chain's CDR3 is CASSLGDYRTDTQYF. In DNA, the CDR3 is TGTGCCAGCAGCTTAGGGGACTACCGCACAGATACGCAGTATTTT.

The chain joins TRBV10-1 to TRBJ1-1, with D uncertain. Germline CDR1 and CDR2: WNHNN and SYGVQD (reference sequence). This CDR3 comprises 13 residues. V gave up 6 bases and J gave up 5 bases, with 13 bases separating them. CDR3 coding DNA: TGCGCCAGCAGCCCTCGAGGTTCAACTGAAGCTTTCTTT. This codes for CASSPRGSTEAFF.

This sequence joins TRBV9 and TRBJ2-1, with TRBD2 matching over 13 bases. CDR3 length equals 15 residues. V lost 4 bases to trimming and J lost 4 bases; unmatched junction nucleotides: 2. Germline V gene data show CDR1 as SGDLS and CDR2 as YYNGEE. DNA for the CDR3: TGTGCCAGCAGCAAGGGACTAGCGGGATACAATGAGCAGTTCTTC. Amino acids: CASSKGLAGYNEQFF.

The V call is TRBV19, the J call TRBJ2-5; D perhaps matches TRBD2 (5 bases). V lost 5 bases, J lost 5 bases, and 21 bases lay in between. There are 16 residues in the CDR3. CDR1 is LNHDA and CDR2 is SQIVND in the germline V gene (reference sequence). CDR3: CASSSGLQAGAETQYF. In nucleotides, the CDR3 is TGTGCCAGTAGTTCAGGACTGCAGGCTGGAGCGGAGACCCAGTACTTC.

The chain carries TRBV6-5 and TRBJ2-7; D is undetermined. From germline, CDR1 is MNHEY and CDR2 SVGAGI. Trimming shortened V by 0 bases and J by 4 bases, and 7 bases separated the two germline ends. The CDR3 covers 13 residues. CDR3 loop: CASSYSTEYEQYF. The CDR3 coding sequence is TGTGCCAGCAGTTACTCGACGGAGTACGAGCAGTACTTC.

V gene TRBV18 combines with J gene TRBJ2-7; possible D gene TRBD1, 5 bases. Germline V gene lookup returns CDR1 KGHSH and CDR2 LQKENI. This CDR3 spans 15 amino acids. Trimming took 3 bases from V and 4 from J, leaving 16 bases between them. In DNA, the CDR3 is TGTGCCAGCTCACCGATGGGCAGGGTGGATTACGAGCAGTACTTC. This translates into CASSPMGRVDYEQYF.

The chain employs TRBV7-2 and TRBJ2-5; D is possibly TRBD2 (5 bases). Germline-derived CDR1 and CDR2 are SGHTA and FQGNSA. The V end lost 2 bases, the J end lost 7 bases, and 20 bases lay between the germline ends. The CDR3 totals 16 residues. In nucleotides, the CDR3 is TGTGCCAGCAGCTTATCTCCCGGACGGGGAGTGCGGACCCAGTACTTC. Its protein product is CASSLSPGRGVRTQYF.

The CDR3 DNA reads as TGTGCCAGCAGTTTCGGGCTAGCACGGTACATTCAGTACTTC. Amino acids: CASSFGLARYIQYF. The rearrangement uses TRBV28 and TRBJ2-4, with D possibly being TRBD2 (5 bases). This CDR3 region has 14 residues. Germline V gene sequence: CDR1 MDHEN, CDR2 SYDVKM. The V gene lost 3 bases and the J gene lost 8 bases, with 14 bases spanning the gap.

The chain uses TRBV30 and TRBJ2-7; TRBD1 agrees at 7 bases. V lost 2 bases, J lost 5 bases, and 6 bases stayed unmatched. This CDR3 is 13 amino acids long. CDR1 and CDR2 from the germline V gene are GTSNPN and SVGIG (reference sequence). The CDR3 is CAWSYQGTDEQYF. The CDR3 DNA follows: TGTGCCTGGAGTTACCAAGGGACAGACGAGCAGTACTTC.

Here the CDR3 reads CASRGQGVSGELFF. The CDR3 nucleotides are TGTGCCAGCAGGGGACAGGGGGTTAGCGGGGAGCTGTTTTTT. V gene TRBV6-5 combines with J gene TRBJ2-2, with 11 bases aligning to TRBD1. Germline V lookup: CDR1 MNHEY, CDR2 SVGAGI. Germline trimming cut 6 bases from V and 7 bases from J; bases unmatched to any gene: 4. This CDR3 contains 14 residues.

V usage is TRBV7-9 and J usage is TRBJ1-1, with 8 bases fitting TRBD1. Germline lookup yields CDR1 SEHNR and CDR2 FQNEAQ (reference sequence). The CDR3 consists of 16 residues. V shed 4 bases, J shed 3 bases, and the junction held 10 bases outside the gene matches. DNA for the CDR3: TGTGCCAGCAGCTCCTCGGGACAGGCGCGGTACACTGAAGCTTTCTTT. Protein: CASSSSGQARYTEAFF. Full variable domain (outside the CDR3, taken from reference TRBV7-9 and TRBJ1-1): DTGVSQNPRHKITKRGQNVTFRCDPISEHNRLYWYRQTLGQGPEFLTYFQNEAQLEKSRLLSDRFSAERPKGSFSTLEIQRTEQGDSAMYLCASSSSGQARYTEAFFGQGTRLTVV.